One sample yielded the 13 T cell receptor beta chains listed below, sequenced in a study of Graves' ophthalmopathy and Graves' hyperthyroidism. The TCR beta CDR3 regions underwent amplification from RNA transcripts. An initial RT-PCR round employing HTBI primers preceded a second-round multiplex PCR. TCRdb passed the multiplex PCR reads through MiXCR, listing each CDR3 protein once. The sample yields 40,000 to 45,000 distinct CDR3 sequences, around 52% seen once. The sequencing input was peripheral blood. These receptors came from an adult man with Graves' ophthalmopathy.

This rearrangement joins TRBV7-3 to TRBJ2-5; 8 bases fit TRBD2. With V trimmed by 4 bases and J by 7 bases, 11 bases remained unmatched. The CDR3 sequence is 15 residues long. Germline lookup yields CDR1 SGHTA and CDR2 FQGTGA. The CDR3 nucleotides are TGTGCCAGCAGCTCTACCGGGACTAGGGAGCCGACCCAGTACTTC. Its protein is CASSSTGTREPTQYF.

This clonotype occurred many times. The gene calls are TRBV15 and TRBJ2-5, with D maybe TRBD2 (6 bases). The V end lost 0 bases, the J end lost 2 bases, and 13 bases lay between the germline ends. Germline lookup yields CDR1 LNHNV and CDR2 YYDKDF (reference sequence). The CDR3 contains 16 residues. CDR3 coding DNA: TGTGCCACCAGCAGAGACCCATACCGGGGGCAAGAGACCCAGTACTTC. Its protein is CATSRDPYRGQETQYF.

Ten or more counts support this clonotype. The chain links TRBV14 to TRBJ2-1; 7 nucleotides agree with TRBD2. Trimming at V came to 5 bases and at J to 2 bases, leaving 12 bases not matched to a gene. CDR3 size: 17 residues. Germline-derived CDR1 and CDR2 are SGHDN and FVKESK. The CDR3 reads CASSALLGEGPYNEQFF. The CDR3 nucleotides read TGTGCCAGCAGCGCCTTATTAGGGGAGGGCCCCTACAATGAGCAGTTCTTC.

V and J are TRBV24-1 and TRBJ2-1; 7 positions agree with TRBD2. The V segment lost 5 bases and the J segment 7 bases; nucleotides outside the gene matches: 7. Germline values: CDR1 KGHDR, CDR2 SFDVKD. The CDR3 is made up of 14 amino acids. The CDR3 loop reads CATSGAGVQNEQFF. As DNA, the CDR3 is TGTGCCACCAGTGGGGCGGGAGTGCAAAATGAGCAGTTCTTC.

DNA for the CDR3: TGCAGTGCTAGAGTTCGGGCCTCGTATGGCTACACCTTC. Its translation: CSARVRASYGYTF. The J gene is TRBJ1-2, the V gene TRBV20-1, with no clear D. V was shortened by 1 base and J by 5 bases, with 11 bases between the two germline ends. Looked up from germline, CDR1 is DFQATT and CDR2 is SNEGSKA (reference sequence). The CDR3 totals 13 residues.

This clonotype has ten or more counts. This chain joins TRBV6-6 and TRBJ2-5; no firm D call. This CDR3 contains 12 residues. Per germline, CDR1 MNHNY and CDR2 SVGAGI (reference sequence). V was cut by 6 bases and J by 5 bases, with 10 bases left in between. The CDR3 reads CASSGRRETQYF. CDR3 sequence (DNA): TGTGCCAGCAGCGGCAGGCGCGAGACCCAGTACTTC.

By frequency in the sample, this clonotype is medium-sized. The chain couples TRBV29-1 to TRBJ2-1; 7 bases agree with TRBD2. The V gene end was trimmed by 4 bases and the J gene end by 10 bases; junction bases not matched to a gene: 10. This CDR3 region has 13 residues. Germline V gene data show CDR1 as SQVTM and CDR2 as ANQGSEA. This CDR3 is CSVVGLAVGEQFF. DNA for the CDR3: TGCAGCGTTGTGGGGCTAGCGGTTGGGGAGCAGTTCTTC.

Concerning this clonotype itself: Here the CDR3 omits its conserved ending phenylalanine or tryptophan, so a read error is the likely source. The DNA is omitted, as the CDR3 cannot be located on it reliably, and the CDR3 follows TCRdb's listing. V and J are TRBV10-3 and TRBJ2-2; TRBD1, the D gene given by the table, was not confirmed from the DNA. Germline values: CDR1 ENHRY, CDR2 SYGVKD. The CDR3 is 8 residues long, counting both termini. The CDR3 loop is CAISVEGA.

In its sample, this clonotype is medium-sized (0.01 to 0.1%). The V and J genes are TRBV7-9 and TRBJ1-4, with a weak D call TRBD1 (5 bases). Trimming removed 5 bases from V and 4 bases from J, with 14 bases in between. Germline CDR1 SEHNR, CDR2 FQNEAQ (reference sequence). This CDR3 spans 15 amino acids. The CDR3 DNA reads as TGTGCCAGCAGCCCTCGTGGGGGAGGTAATGAAAAACTGTTTTTT. Residues: CASSPRGGGNEKLFF.

This clonotype appeared many times. The rearrangement links TRBV6-5 to TRBJ2-2; 8 bases fit TRBD2. This CDR3 comprises 14 residues. The V gene end was trimmed by 0 bases and the J gene end by 6 bases; junction bases not matched to a gene: 0. CDR1 MNHEY and CDR2 SVGAGI come from the germline V gene. CDR3 in amino acids: CASSYSTSAGELFF. The CDR3 coding sequence is TGTGCCAGCAGTTACTCGACTAGCGCCGGGGAGCTGTTTTTT.

The table lists this clonotype with many counts. The V call is TRBV7-2, the J call TRBJ1-4, with TRBD1 matching over 11 bases. This CDR3 has 15 amino acids. V was clipped by 0 bases and J by 10 bases; unmatched bases: 4. Germline CDR1 is SGHTA and CDR2 is FQGNSA. CDR3 coding DNA: TGTGCCAGCAGCTTAGCACGGGACAGGGGGGGAAAACTGTTTTTT. It encodes CASSLARDRGGKLFF.

This clonotype was seen more than once but under ten times. Without the conserved terminal phenylalanine or tryptophan, this CDR3 likely stems from a read error. The DNA is omitted, as the CDR3 cannot be located on it reliably, and the CDR3 follows TCRdb's listing. V is TRBV5-1 and J is TRBJ2-7. Germline V gene data show CDR1 as SGHRS and CDR2 as YFSETQ. The CDR3 region is 8 residues in length, termini included. CDR3: CASSLGPT.

V and J are TRBV30 and TRBJ2-7; 7 bases align to TRBD2. The CDR3 runs to 15 residues. Germline values: CDR1 GTSNPN, CDR2 SVGIG (reference sequence). Unmatched junction bases numbered 10, after V lost 2 bases and J lost 3 bases. This CDR3 reads CAWSPSGRPLYEQYF. Written as DNA, the CDR3 is TGTGCCTGGAGTCCTAGCGGCAGGCCCCTCTACGAGCAGTACTTC.